This T cell receptor (beta chain) was profiled in a study of Tregs in tolerant kidney transplant recipients. The study's findings and limits: Expanding Tregs on activated donor B cells appeared to best identify donor-specific TCRbeta clones. This study did not directly address biological reproducibility.

Comments on this clone: The target antigen is unknown.

The data were produced by immunoSEQ multiplex PCR, yet TCRdb's version contains in-frame clones alone and is incomplete. The sample has some 68,000 clones, 65% to 85% seen once. Unstimulated regulatory T cells (CD4+CD25+CD127-), CD4+CD25- non-regulatory cells, CD4 and CD8 cells were FACS-sorted from thawed PBMCs. This CDR3 is built from 17 residues. Trimming removed 0 bases from V and 4 bases from J; junction bases left unmatched: 8. From germline, CDR1 is MGHRA and CDR2 YSYEKL. Material: CD4+ T cells from blood. The TCR comes from a human donor in good health. V and J are TRBV4-1 and TRBJ2-5; 10 bases map to TRBD1. CDR3 sequence reads: CASSQDRGQGWGETQYF. As DNA, the CDR3 is TGCGCCAGCAGCCAAGATAGGGGACAGGGGTGGGGAGAGACCCAGTACTTC.